These 8 T cell receptor beta chains originate from one sample sequenced in a study of cytomegalovirus exposure and HLA in healthy donors. PCR used 60 Vbeta primers and 13 Jbeta primers. The assay was immunoSEQ multiplex PCR, and TCRdb's table has in-frame clones only and misses some. The sample lists some 180,000 clones; around 83% were seen once. The sample comprised PBMCs. Source of these receptors: a girl aged 2-10 years in good health and CMV-seropositive.

The J gene is TRBJ2-1, the V gene TRBV2; D is possibly TRBD2 (6 bases). This CDR3 spans 15 amino acids. The V end lost 5 bases, the J end lost 1 base, and 12 bases lay between the germline ends. From germline, CDR1 is SNHLY and CDR2 FYNNEI. The CDR3 protein is CASSLRDFSYNEQFF. The CDR3 DNA follows: TGTGCCAGCAGTCTCCGGGACTTTTCCTACAATGAGCAGTTCTTC. Together with reference TRBV2 and TRBJ2-1, the CDR3 gives the full variable domain: EPEVTQTPSHQVTQMGQEVILRCVPISNHLYFYWYRQILGQKVEFLVSFYNNEISEKSEIFDDQFSVERPDGSNFTLKIRSTKLEDSAMYFCASSLRDFSYNEQFFGPGTRLTVL.

The rearrangement joins TRBV7-9 to TRBJ2-7; TRBD2 agrees at 12 bases. This CDR3 region has 15 residues. The V and J ends lost 0 bases and 5 bases, in that order; junction bases with no gene match: 2. CDR1 and CDR2 (germline): SEHNR, FQNEAQ (reference sequence). The CDR3: CASSLARLAGDEQYF. The CDR3 DNA reads as TGTGCCAGCAGCTTAGCCCGACTAGCGGGAGACGAGCAGTACTTC.

In this sample, this clone turned up a few times. V is TRBV5-6 and J is TRBJ2-7; 10 positions match TRBD1. Germline V gives CDR1 SGHDT, CDR2 YYEEEE. The CDR3 consists of 16 residues. Trimming at V came to 5 bases and at J to 4 bases, leaving 12 bases not matched to a gene. The CDR3 DNA reads TGTGCCAGCAGTCCTTATATAGACAGGGGGCGATACGAGCAGTACTTC. This gives the protein CASSPYIDRGRYEQYF.

This chain joins TRBV2 and TRBJ2-7; 8 bases line up with TRBD1. This CDR3 is 15 amino acids long. The junction had 12 bases not matched to a gene; V was cut back by 4 bases and J by 7 bases. Germline V lookup: CDR1 SNHLY, CDR2 FYNNEI. The CDR3 loop is CASSAPGQAPCEQYF. The CDR3 DNA is TGTGCCAGCAGTGCCCCGGGACAGGCGCCCTGTGAGCAGTACTTC.

The CDR3 sequence is CASRTALNYGYTF. CDR3 in DNA: TGTGCCAGCAGGACAGCCCTTAACTATGGCTACACCTTC. The chain has TRBV6-1 and TRBJ1-2; possible D gene TRBD1, 5 bases. In germline, CDR1 is MNHNS, CDR2 SASEGT. The CDR3 contains 13 residues. V lost 6 bases and J lost 1, with 9 bases in between.

This clone was seen just once. The genes are TRBV19 and TRBJ1-1, with 8 bases identical to TRBD1. Germline loops: CDR1 LNHDA, CDR2 SQIVND (reference sequence). After removal of 5 bases from V and 6 bases from J, the junction contained 11 bases not matched to a gene. The CDR3 has 15 residues. The CDR3 here is CASSAQGAQAPEAFF. CDR3 bases: TGTGCCAGTAGTGCCCAGGGGGCTCAGGCCCCTGAAGCTTTCTTT.

The chain uses TRBV6-6 and TRBJ1-2, with TRBD1 identical over 9 bases. CDR1 is MNHNY and CDR2 is SVGAGI in the germline V gene (reference sequence). V lost 0 bases to trimming and J lost 7 bases; unmatched junction nucleotides: 3. The CDR3 runs 14 residues. The CDR3 sequence is CASSYSGQGVGYTF. CDR3 coding DNA: TGTGCCAGCAGTTACTCGGGACAGGGTGTTGGCTACACCTTC.

The chain links TRBV11-2 to TRBJ1-4; 8 bases fit TRBD1. V lost 6 bases and J lost 5; bases outside the gene matches: 11. This CDR3 spans 16 amino acids. The germline gives CDR1 SGHAT, CDR2 FQNNGV. The CDR3 bases are TGTGCCAGCAGTCTTTACAGAGGACAGGGCAATGAAAAACTGTTTTTT. It yields the protein CASSLYRGQGNEKLFF.